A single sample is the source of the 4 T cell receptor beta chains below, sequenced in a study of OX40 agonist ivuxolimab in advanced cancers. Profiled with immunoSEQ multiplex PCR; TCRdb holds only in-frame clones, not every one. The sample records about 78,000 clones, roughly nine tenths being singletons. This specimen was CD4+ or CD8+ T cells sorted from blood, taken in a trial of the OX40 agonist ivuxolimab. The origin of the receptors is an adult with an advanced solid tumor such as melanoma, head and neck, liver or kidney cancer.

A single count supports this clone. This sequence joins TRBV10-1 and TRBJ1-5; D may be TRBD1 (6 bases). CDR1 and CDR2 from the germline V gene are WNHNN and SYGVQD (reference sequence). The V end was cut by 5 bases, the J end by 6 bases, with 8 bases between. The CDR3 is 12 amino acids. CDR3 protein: CASSRRGQPQHF. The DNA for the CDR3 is TGCGCCAGCAGTCGCAGGGGTCAGCCCCAGCATTTT.

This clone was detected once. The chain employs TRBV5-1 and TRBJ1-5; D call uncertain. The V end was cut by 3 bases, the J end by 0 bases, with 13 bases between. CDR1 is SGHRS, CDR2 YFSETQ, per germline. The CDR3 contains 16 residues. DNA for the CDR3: TGCGCCAGCAGCTCCCGTTCGGATCTTAGCAATCAGCCCCAGCATTTT. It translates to CASSSRSDLSNQPQHF.

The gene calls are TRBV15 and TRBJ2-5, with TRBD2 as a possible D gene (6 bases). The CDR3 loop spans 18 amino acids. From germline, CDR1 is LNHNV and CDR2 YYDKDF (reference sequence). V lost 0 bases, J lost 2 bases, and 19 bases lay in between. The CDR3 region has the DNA TGTGCCACCAGCAGAGATCTCAGCCGCGCGGGGCAACAAGAGACCCAGTACTTC. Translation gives CATSRDLSRAGQQETQYF.

CDR3 bases: TGCAGCTTTAGCACAGGGGGGAGCACTGAAGCTTTCTTT. Translated: CSFSTGGSTEAFF. The V and J genes are TRBV29-1 and TRBJ1-1; 8 nucleotides agree with TRBD1. V lost 8 bases, J lost 4 bases, and 9 bases stayed unmatched. This CDR3 has 13 residues. Germline V CDR1 and CDR2: SQVTM, ANQGSEA.